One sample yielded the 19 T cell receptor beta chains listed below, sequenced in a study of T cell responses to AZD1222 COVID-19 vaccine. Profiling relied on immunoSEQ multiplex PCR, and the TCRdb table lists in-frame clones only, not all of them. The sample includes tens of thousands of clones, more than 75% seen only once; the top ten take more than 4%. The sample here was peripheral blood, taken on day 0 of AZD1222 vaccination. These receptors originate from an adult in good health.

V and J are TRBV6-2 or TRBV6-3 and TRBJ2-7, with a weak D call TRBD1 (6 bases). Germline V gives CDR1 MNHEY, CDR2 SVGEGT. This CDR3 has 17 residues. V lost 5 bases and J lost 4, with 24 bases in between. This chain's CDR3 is CASSQTFPGTIVYEQYF. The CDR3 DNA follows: TGTGCCAGCAGTCAAACATTTCCCGGGACAATAGTATACGAGCAGTACTTC.

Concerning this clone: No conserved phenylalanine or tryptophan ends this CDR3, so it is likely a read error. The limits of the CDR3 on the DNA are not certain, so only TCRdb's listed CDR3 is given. This CDR3 is CASSSAKPLTD. The V and J genes are TRBV11-3 and TRBJ1-2. Both ends counted, the CDR3 spans 11 residues. Germline assignment: CDR1 SGHNT and CDR2 YENEEA.

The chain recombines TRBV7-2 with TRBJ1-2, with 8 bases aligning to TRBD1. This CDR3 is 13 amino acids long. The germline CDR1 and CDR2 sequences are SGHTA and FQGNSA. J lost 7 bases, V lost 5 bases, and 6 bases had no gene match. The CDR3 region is CASSGQGLGGYTF. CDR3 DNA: TGTGCCAGCAGCGGACAGGGCTTAGGTGGCTACACCTTC.

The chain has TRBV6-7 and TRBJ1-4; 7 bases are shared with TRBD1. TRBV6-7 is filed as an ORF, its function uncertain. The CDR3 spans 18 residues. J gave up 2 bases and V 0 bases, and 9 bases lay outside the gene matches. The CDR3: CASSYSRGQAGTNEKLFF. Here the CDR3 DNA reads TGTGCCAGCAGTTACTCGAGAGGACAGGCAGGCACTAATGAAAAACTGTTTTTT.

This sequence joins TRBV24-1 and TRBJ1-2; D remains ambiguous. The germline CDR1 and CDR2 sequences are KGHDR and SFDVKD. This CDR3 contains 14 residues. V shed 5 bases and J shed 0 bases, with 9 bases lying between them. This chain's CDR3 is CATSAPPSNYGYTF. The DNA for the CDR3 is TGTGCCACCAGTGCCCCGCCTTCTAACTATGGCTACACCTTC.

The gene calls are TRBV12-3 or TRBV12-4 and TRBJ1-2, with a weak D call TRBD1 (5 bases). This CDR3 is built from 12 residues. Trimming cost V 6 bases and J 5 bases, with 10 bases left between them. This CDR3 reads CASSRWGYGYTF. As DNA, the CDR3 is TGTGCCAGCAGCCGGTGGGGGTATGGCTACACCTTC.

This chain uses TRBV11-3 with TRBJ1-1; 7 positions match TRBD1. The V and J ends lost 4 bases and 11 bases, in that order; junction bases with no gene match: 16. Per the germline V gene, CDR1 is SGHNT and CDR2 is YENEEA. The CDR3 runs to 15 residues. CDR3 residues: CASSSSSGQLGRAFF. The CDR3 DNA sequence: TGTGCCAGCAGCTCGTCCTCGGGACAGTTGGGTAGGGCTTTCTTT.

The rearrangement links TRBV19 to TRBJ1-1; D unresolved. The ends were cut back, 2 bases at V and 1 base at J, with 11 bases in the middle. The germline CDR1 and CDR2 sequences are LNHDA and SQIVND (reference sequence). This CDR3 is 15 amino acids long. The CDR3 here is CASSIIEGKNTEAFF. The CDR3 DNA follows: TGTGCCAGTAGTATAATTGAGGGAAAGAACACTGAAGCTTTCTTT.

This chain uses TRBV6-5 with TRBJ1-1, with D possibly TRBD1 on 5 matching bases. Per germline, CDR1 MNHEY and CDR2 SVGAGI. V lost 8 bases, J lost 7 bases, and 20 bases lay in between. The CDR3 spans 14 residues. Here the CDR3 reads CASSPREIDFEAFF. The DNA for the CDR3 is TGTGCCAGCTCACCCAGGGAAATCGATTTTGAAGCTTTCTTT.

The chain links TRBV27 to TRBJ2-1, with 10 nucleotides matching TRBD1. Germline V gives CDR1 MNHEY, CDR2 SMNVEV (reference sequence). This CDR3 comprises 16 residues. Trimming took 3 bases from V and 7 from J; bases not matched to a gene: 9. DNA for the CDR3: TGTGCCAGCAGTTTCACGCCGGGACAGGGGACGAATGAGCAGTTCTTC. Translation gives CASSFTPGQGTNEQFF.

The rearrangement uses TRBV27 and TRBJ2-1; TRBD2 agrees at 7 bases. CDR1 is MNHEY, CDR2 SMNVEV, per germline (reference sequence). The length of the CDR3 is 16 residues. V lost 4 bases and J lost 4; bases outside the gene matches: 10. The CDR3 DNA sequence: TGTGCCAGCAGTTCCTTCCGGGGGGTACAGTACAATGAGCAGTTCTTC. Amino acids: CASSSFRGVQYNEQFF.

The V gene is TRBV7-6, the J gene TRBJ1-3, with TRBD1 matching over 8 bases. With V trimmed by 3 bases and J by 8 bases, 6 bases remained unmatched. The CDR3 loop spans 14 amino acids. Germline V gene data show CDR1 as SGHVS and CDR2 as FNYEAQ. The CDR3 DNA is TGTGCCAGCAGCTTGGGACAGGACCCGGACACCATATATTTT. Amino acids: CASSLGQDPDTIYF.

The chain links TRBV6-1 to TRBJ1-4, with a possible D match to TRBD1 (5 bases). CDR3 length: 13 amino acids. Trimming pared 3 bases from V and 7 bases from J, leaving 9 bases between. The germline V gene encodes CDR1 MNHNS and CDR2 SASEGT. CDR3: CASSEGGTEKLFF. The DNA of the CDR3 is TGTGCCAGCAGTGAGGGGGGAACTGAAAAACTGTTTTTT.

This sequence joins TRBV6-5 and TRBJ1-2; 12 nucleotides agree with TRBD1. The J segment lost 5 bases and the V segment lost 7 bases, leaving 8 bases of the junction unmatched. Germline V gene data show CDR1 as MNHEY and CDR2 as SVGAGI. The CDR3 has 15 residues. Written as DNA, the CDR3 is TGTGCCAGCACGCTGGGACAGGGGGCAGGGTATGGCTACACCTTC. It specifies CASTLGQGAGYGYTF.

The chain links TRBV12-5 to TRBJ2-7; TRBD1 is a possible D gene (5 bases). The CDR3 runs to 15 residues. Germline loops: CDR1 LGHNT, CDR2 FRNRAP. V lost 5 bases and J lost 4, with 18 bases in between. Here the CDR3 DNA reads TGTGCTAGTGGTCCACAGGCAGGGTGGGCTTACGAGCAGTACTTC. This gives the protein CASGPQAGWAYEQYF.

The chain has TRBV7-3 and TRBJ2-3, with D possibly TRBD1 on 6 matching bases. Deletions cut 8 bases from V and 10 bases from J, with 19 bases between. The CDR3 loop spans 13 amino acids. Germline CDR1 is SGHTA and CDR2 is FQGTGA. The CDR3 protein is CASGVDSGVPQYF. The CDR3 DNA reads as TGTGCCAGCGGGGTGGATTCAGGGGTCCCGCAGTATTTT.

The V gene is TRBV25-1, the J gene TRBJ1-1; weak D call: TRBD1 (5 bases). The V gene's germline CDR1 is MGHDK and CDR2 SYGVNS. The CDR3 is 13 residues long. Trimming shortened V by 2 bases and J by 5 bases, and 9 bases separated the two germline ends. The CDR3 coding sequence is TGTGCCAGCAGTGAAGAGGGGCTGACTGAAGCTTTCTTT. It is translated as CASSEEGLTEAFF.

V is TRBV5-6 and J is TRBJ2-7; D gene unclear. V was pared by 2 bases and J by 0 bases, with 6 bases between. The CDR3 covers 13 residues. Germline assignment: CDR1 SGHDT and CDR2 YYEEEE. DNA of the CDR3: TGTGCCAGCAGCTTCTCTAGCTCCTACGAGCAGTACTTC. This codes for CASSFSSSYEQYF.

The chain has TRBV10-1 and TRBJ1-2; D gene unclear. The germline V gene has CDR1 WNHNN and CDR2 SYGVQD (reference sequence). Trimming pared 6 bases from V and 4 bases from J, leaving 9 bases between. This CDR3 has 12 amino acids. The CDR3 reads CASRAQSYGYTF. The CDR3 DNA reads TGCGCCAGCAGAGCACAGTCCTATGGCTACACCTTC.